This TCR beta chain was retrieved from a study of blood T cell repertoires in COVID-19. Study as a whole: Sites across the United States, Italy and Spain contributed samples from acute and convalescent COVID-19. The analysed material was cDNA or gDNA that came from T cells, B-cell-depleted T cells, or PBMCs.

Germline V gives CDR1 SGHNT, CDR2 YYREEE (reference sequence). J gave up 4 bases and V 0 bases, and 2 bases lay outside the gene matches. The CDR3 is 14 amino acids. Authors' data handling: Estimation of nucleated cell counts was performed using reference gene primer amplification. The protocol was immunoSEQ multiplex PCR, while the TCRdb copy is restricted to in-frame clones and leaves out a portion. V and J calls and clone size are given by that table; D and trimming were obtained from the DNA. The top ten clones hold about a quarter of a sample with tens of thousands of clones, approximately 85% of them seen once.

This receptor was obtained from a human donor with active COVID-19. The donor label of this sample is uncertain. The sample taken for sequencing was peripheral blood. The J gene is TRBJ2-5, the V gene TRBV5-4; 8 nucleotides agree with TRBD2. The CDR3, as DNA: TGTGCCAGCAGCTTGGCCCGGGGGGGAGAGACCCAGTACTTC. Its protein product is CASSLARGGETQYF.